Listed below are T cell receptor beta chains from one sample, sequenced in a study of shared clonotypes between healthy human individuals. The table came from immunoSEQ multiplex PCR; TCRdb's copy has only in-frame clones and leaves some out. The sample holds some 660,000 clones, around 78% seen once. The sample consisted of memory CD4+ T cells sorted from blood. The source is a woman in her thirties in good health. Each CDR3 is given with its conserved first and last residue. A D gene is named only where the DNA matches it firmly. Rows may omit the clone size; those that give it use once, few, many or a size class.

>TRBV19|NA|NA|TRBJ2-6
TGTGCCAGTAGGAGTGAACAGGTCTCTGGGGCCAACGTCCTGACTTTC
CASRSEQVSGANVLTF
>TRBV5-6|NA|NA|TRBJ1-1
TGTGCCAGCAGCCCACTGGCCCGGACGAACACTGAAGCTTTCTTT
CASSPLARTNTEAFF
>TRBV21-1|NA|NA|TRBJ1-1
TGTGCCAGCGAAGATCCGAATTTTCTATCTGAAGCTTTCTTT
CASEDPNFLSEAFF
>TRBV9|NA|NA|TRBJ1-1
TGTGCCAGCAGCGTAGCTTGGGGCACTGAAGCTTTCTTT
CASSVAWGTEAFF
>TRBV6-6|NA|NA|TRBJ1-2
TGTGCCAGCAATGATCCTCTCTATGGCTACACCTTC
CASNDPLYGYTF
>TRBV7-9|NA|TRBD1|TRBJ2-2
TGTGCCAGCAGCTCCGCCCGGGACAGTGGGCCCCGAGGCACCGGGGAGCTGTTTTTT
CASSSARDSGPRGTGELFF
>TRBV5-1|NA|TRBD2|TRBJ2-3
TGCGCCAGCAGCTTGGCGACTAGCGGCCGCACAGATACGCAGTATTTT
CASSLATSGRTDTQYF
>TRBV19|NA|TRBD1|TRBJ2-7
TGTGCCAGTAGTGAACTTACAGGGGAAATTTACGAGCAGTACTTC
CASSELTGEIYEQYF
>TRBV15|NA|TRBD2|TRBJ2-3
TGTGCCACCAGCAGAGCTAGCGGGAGTAGCACAGATACGCAGTATTTT
CATSRASGSSTDTQYF
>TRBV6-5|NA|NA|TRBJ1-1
TGTGCCAGCAGTGGTGAGGGCTTTTTGGGTGCTTTCTTT
CASSGEGFLGAFF
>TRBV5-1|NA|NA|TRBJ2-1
TGCGCCAGCAGCTTGGCCATAGAAAGCTCCTACAATGAGCAGTTCTTC
CASSLAIESSYNEQFF
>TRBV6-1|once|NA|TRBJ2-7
TGTGCCAGCAGTGAGCTTTTAGGGGGCTACGAGCAGTACTTC
CASSELLGGYEQYF
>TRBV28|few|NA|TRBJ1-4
TGTGCCAGCAGTTTGCACGGAGCAACTAATGAAAAACTGTTTTTT
CASSLHGATNEKLFF
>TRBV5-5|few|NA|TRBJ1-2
TGTGCCAGCAGCTTCGAGGAAGGGGCCAGTTCTAACTATGGCTACACCTTC
CASSFEEGASSNYGYTF
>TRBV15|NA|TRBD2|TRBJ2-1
TGTGCCACCAGCAGAGTTGGACTAGCGGGAGTGATTGAGCAGTTCTTC
CATSRVGLAGVIEQFF
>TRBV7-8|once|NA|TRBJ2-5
TGTGCCAGCAGCCGCATACAGGACACAGAGACCCAGTACTTC
CASSRIQDTETQYF
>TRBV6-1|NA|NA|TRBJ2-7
TGTGCCAGCACCCCAGGGCGCGGTTCCTACGAGCAGTACTTC
CASTPGRGSYEQYF
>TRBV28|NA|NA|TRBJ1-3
TGTGCCACAAGACGGACGGCTGGAAACACCATATATTTT
CATRRTAGNTIYF
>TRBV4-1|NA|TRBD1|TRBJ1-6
TGCGCCAGCAGCCCCAGGGGGCTCAGAAATAATTCACCCCTCCACTTT
CASSPRGLRNNSPLHF
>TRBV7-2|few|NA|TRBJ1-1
TGTGCCAGCAGCTTCCGCTCCGGGATGAACACTGAAGCTTTCTTT
CASSFRSGMNTEAFF
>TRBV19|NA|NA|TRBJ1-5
TGTGCCAGTAGTATCTCAGGGAAAGGGGGTCAGCCCCAGCATTTT
CASSISGKGGQPQHF
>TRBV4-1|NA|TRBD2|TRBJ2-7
TGCGCCAGCAGCCAAGAACCAGCGGGGGGGAGAGAGCAGTACTTC
CASSQEPAGGREQYF
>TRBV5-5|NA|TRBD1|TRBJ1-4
TGTGCCAGCAGCTCACAGACAGGGGAGGGTAATGAAAAACTGTTTTTT
CASSSQTGEGNEKLFF
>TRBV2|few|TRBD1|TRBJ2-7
TGTGCCAGCAGTGTGGTGGGGACAGGTTACTACGAGCAGTACTTC
CASSVVGTGYYEQYF
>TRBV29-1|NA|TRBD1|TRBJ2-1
TGCAGCGGCGGTAACCGGGACAGTATCTTCAATGAGCAGTTCTTC
CSGGNRDSIFNEQFF
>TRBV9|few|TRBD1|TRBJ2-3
TGTGCCAGCAGCGTAGGAGGGGACAGTACCACAGATACGCAGTATTTT
CASSVGGDSTTDTQYF
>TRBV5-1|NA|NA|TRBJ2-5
TGCGCCAGCAGCCCACAGGTCCAAGAGACCCAGTACTTC
CASSPQVQETQYF
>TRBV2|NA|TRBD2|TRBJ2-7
TGTGCCAGCCGGAGCGGGACCCTCGGCGAGCAGTACTTC
CASRSGTLGEQYF
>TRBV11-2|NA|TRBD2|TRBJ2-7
TGTGCCAGCAGCCCTATAGGGACTAGCGAGGTCTACGAGCAGTACTTC
CASSPIGTSEVYEQYF
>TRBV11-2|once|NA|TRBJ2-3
TGTGCCAGCAGCTCCCCGGGACCCTACACAGATACGCAGTATTTT
CASSSPGPYTDTQYF
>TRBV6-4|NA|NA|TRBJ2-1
TGTGCCAGCAGCCCCACTGGAGGGGCTGGTGAGCAGTTCTTC
CASSPTGGAGEQFF
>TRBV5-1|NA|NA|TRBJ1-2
TGCGCCAGCAGCTTGACAGGCCAGGTGGGATATGGCTACACCTTC
CASSLTGQVGYGYTF
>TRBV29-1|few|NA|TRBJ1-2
TGCAGCGTTGAAGACCAGCACTATGGCTACACCTTC
CSVEDQHYGYTF
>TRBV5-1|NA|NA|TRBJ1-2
TGCGCCAGCAGCCGGGGGGACCAAACGGGCTACACCTTC
CASSRGDQTGYTF
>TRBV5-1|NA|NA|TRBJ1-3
TGCGCCAGCAGCCCGGGCACAGGGGGAAACACCATATATTTT
CASSPGTGGNTIYF
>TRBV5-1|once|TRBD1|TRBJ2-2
TGCGCCAGCAGAGTTCAGGGGGCTAACACCGGGGAGCTGTTTTTT
CASRVQGANTGELFF
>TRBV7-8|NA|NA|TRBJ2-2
TGTGCCAGCAGCTCAAGGGTCAACACCGGGGAGCTGTTTTTT
CASSSRVNTGELFF
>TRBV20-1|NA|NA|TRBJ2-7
TGCAGTGCCCCTTCCCCCGTCGAGCAGTACTTC
CSAPSPVEQYF
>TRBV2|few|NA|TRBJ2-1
TGTGCCAGCAGAAAATACAATGAGCAGTTCTTC
CASRKYNEQFF
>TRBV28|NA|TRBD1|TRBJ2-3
TGTGCCAGCAGTTTGGGGACAGAACTCACAGATACGCAGTATTTT
CASSLGTELTDTQYF
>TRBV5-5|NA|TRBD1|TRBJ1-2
TGTGCCAGCAGCTTTGGGACAGCCACTAACTATGGCTACACCTTC
CASSFGTATNYGYTF